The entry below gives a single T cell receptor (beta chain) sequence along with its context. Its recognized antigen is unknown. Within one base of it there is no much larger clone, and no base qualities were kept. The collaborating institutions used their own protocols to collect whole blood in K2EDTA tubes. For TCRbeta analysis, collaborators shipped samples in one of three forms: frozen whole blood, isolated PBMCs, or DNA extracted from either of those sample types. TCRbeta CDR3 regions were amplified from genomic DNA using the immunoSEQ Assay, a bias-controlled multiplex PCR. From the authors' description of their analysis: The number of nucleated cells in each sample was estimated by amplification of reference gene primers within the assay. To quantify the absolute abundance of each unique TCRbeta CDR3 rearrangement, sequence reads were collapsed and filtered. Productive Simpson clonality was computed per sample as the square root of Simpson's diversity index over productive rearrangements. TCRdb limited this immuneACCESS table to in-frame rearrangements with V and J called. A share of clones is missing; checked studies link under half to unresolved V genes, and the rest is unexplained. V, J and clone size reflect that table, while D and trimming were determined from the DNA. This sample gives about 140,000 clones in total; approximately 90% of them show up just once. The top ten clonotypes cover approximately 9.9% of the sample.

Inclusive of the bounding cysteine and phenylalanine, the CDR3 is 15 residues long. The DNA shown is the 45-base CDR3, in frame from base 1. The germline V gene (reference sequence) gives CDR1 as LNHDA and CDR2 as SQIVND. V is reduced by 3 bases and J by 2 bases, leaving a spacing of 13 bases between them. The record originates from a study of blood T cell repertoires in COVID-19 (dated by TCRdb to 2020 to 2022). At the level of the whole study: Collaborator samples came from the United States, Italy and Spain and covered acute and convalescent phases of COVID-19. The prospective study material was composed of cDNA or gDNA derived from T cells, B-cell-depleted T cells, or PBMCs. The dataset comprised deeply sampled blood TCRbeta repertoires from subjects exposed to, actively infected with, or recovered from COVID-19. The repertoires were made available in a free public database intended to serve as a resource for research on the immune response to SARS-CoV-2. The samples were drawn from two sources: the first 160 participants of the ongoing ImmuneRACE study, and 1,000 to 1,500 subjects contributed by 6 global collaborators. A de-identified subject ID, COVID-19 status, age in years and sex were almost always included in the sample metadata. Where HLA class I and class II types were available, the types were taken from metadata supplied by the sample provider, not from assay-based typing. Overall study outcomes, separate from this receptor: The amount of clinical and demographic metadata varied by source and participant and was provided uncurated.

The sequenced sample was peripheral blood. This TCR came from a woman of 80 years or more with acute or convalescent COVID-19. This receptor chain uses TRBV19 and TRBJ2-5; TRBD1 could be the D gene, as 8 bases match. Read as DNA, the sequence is TGTGCCAGTAGTATCACAGGGGGGGGGCAAGAGACCCAGTACTTC. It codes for CASSITGGGQETQYF.